Presented here are 25 T cell receptor beta chains from one specimen sequenced in a study of T cells after posttransplantation cyclophosphamide. Clones were read by immunoSEQ multiplex PCR, and TCRdb kept only the in-frame ones, dropping some. The sample lists about 52,000 clones; roughly 94% were seen once. The sequencing sample was made of PBMCs. All receptors derive from a woman aged 30 to 39 in good health and a related stem cell transplant donor.

The rearrangement joins TRBV5-8 to TRBJ2-2; 8 nucleotides match TRBD1. Trimming cost V 4 bases and J 8 bases; bases outside gene matches: 13. The CDR3 length is 16 residues. Germline CDR1 and CDR2: SGHTS and YDEGEE. The DNA of the CDR3 is TGTGCCAGCAGCGGCCGGGACAGGATCGATCTGGGGGAGCTGTTTTTT. Translating gives CASSGRDRIDLGELFF.

The gene calls are TRBV4-1 and TRBJ1-2; D is perhaps TRBD1 (6 bases). Per the germline V gene, CDR1 is MGHRA and CDR2 is YSYEKL. The CDR3 contains 13 residues. V lost 1 base and J 5 bases, leaving 8 bases between the germline ends. The chain's CDR3 is CASSQVGAYGYTF. In DNA form, the CDR3 reads TGCGCCAGCAGCCAAGTGGGGGCGTATGGCTACACCTTC.

This clone was seen a handful of times. The J gene is TRBJ1-2, the V gene TRBV5-5; weak D call: TRBD1 (5 bases). The CDR3 has 15 residues. With 4 bases removed from V and 0 bases from J, the gap between germline ends came to 13 bases. In germline, CDR1 is SGHKS, CDR2 YYEKEE (reference sequence). The CDR3 nucleotides read TGTGCCAGCAGCCGCGGGGCCCTAGCTAACTATGGCTACACCTTC. Its translation: CASSRGALANYGYTF.

The chain joins TRBV7-2 to TRBJ1-5, with D perhaps TRBD1 (6 bases). V lost 2 bases and J lost 6, with 14 bases in between. The CDR3 loop spans 15 amino acids. Germline lookup yields CDR1 SGHTA and CDR2 FQGNSA. The CDR3 DNA follows: TGTGCCAGCAGCTTATGGAGGGAGGGGGGTCAGCCCCAGCATTTT. Residues: CASSLWREGGQPQHF.

This chain connects TRBV7-8 to TRBJ1-3; weak D call: TRBD1 (5 bases). The CDR3 length is 19 residues. The V gene's germline CDR1 is SGHVS and CDR2 FQNEAQ. V was cut by 5 bases and J by 4 bases, with 27 bases left in between. CDR3: CASSHPRAGLTRQGNTIYF. The CDR3 region has the DNA TGTGCCAGCAGCCACCCCCGGGCAGGGCTAACGAGACAGGGAAACACCATATATTTT.

This rearrangement joins TRBV29-1 to TRBJ2-1, with D perhaps matching TRBD2 (5 bases). Trimming left V 2 bases short and J 3 bases short, with 11 bases between. This CDR3 is built from 14 residues. The germline CDR1 and CDR2 sequences are SQVTM and ANQGSEA. The CDR3 here is CSVETSAGYNEQFF. CDR3 coding DNA: TGCAGCGTTGAAACCAGCGCGGGCTACAATGAGCAGTTCTTC.

The rearrangement uses TRBV5-4 and TRBJ2-1; D remains ambiguous. The CDR3 loop spans 13 amino acids. V was clipped by 0 bases and J by 5 bases, with 6 bases between them. Germline assignment: CDR1 SGHNT and CDR2 YYREEE (reference sequence). DNA of the CDR3: TGTGCCAGCAGCTTGGAAAGCCACAATGAGCAGTTCTTC. Its translation: CASSLESHNEQFF.

The J gene is TRBJ1-1, the V gene TRBV5-1; 8 bases line up with TRBD1. The CDR3 is 16 amino acids. The V gene's germline CDR1 is SGHRS and CDR2 YFSETQ. Trimming removed 4 bases from V and 1 base from J; junction bases left unmatched: 9. The CDR3 spells CASSLRRTGTNTEAFF. CDR3 bases: TGCGCCAGCAGCCTTCGACGGACAGGGACGAACACTGAAGCTTTCTTT. Full variable domain (outside the CDR3, taken from reference TRBV5-1 and TRBJ1-1): KAGVTQTPRYLIKTRGQQVTLSCSPISGHRSVSWYQQTPGQGLQFLFEYFSETQRNKGNFPGRFSGRQFSNSRSEMNVSTLELGDSALYLCASSLRRTGTNTEAFFGQGTRLTVV.

This sequence joins TRBV6-1 and TRBJ2-5, with 9 positions matching TRBD2. V lost 2 bases to trimming and J lost 1 base; unmatched junction nucleotides: 2. CDR3 length: 15 residues. CDR1 is MNHNS, CDR2 SASEGT, per germline. The DNA of the CDR3 is TGTGCCAGCAGTGAACTAGCGGGGATCCAAGAGACCCAGTACTTC. Translated: CASSELAGIQETQYF.

This rearrangement joins TRBV11-3 to TRBJ2-7; D gene ambiguous. The CDR3 covers 13 residues. The V gene's germline CDR1 is SGHNT and CDR2 YENEEA. Trimming pared 2 bases from V and 4 bases from J, leaving 9 bases between. In DNA form, the CDR3 reads TGTGCCAGCAGCTTATTCCAGGAATACGAGCAGTACTTC. Translation gives CASSLFQEYEQYF.

DNA of the CDR3: TGTGCCAGCAGCTTAGGGGCGGGGGGGAACAATGAGCAGTTCTTC. This encodes CASSLGAGGNNEQFF. The rearrangement links TRBV7-9 to TRBJ2-1; 9 bases fit TRBD2. With V trimmed by 1 base and J by 5 bases, 3 bases remained unmatched. The CDR3 extends over 15 amino acids. CDR1 and CDR2 from the germline V gene are SEHNR and FQNEAQ (reference sequence).

The chain links TRBV5-8 to TRBJ1-2; TRBD1 is a possible D gene (5 bases). The V and J ends lost 2 bases and 0 bases respectively, with 11 bases between them. The CDR3 length is 15 residues. Germline CDR1 reads SGHTS; CDR2 reads YDEGEE. In DNA form, the CDR3 reads TGTGCCAGCAGCTTACGACAGCTAGCTAACTATGGCTACACCTTC. Its protein product is CASSLRQLANYGYTF.

This clone was recorded only once. V usage is TRBV5-1 and J usage is TRBJ2-7, with TRBD2 matching over 7 bases. The V gene's germline CDR1 is SGHRS and CDR2 YFSETQ. The CDR3 length is 15 residues. V shed 4 bases, J shed 0 bases, and the junction held 7 bases outside the gene matches. Here the CDR3 DNA reads TGCGCCAGCAGCCCACTTAGCGGGTTCTCCTACGAGCAGTACTTC. Its protein product is CASSPLSGFSYEQYF.

The gene calls are TRBV2 and TRBJ2-7; the D gene is possibly TRBD1 (6 bases). V was clipped by 6 bases and J by 7 bases, with 13 bases between them. This CDR3 region has 12 residues. Germline loops: CDR1 SNHLY, CDR2 FYNNEI. DNA for the CDR3: TGTGCCAGCAGCTGGACAGCTTCTGAGCAGTACTTC. This encodes CASSWTASEQYF.

This chain joins TRBV6-1 and TRBJ1-5; 8 bases map to TRBD1. The CDR3 consists of 13 residues. Germline V gives CDR1 MNHNS, CDR2 SASEGT. The trim removed 6 bases at V and 6 bases at J, leaving 4 bases unmatched. The CDR3 sequence is CASSGQGRQPQHF. CDR3 in DNA: TGTGCCAGCAGCGGACAGGGACGTCAGCCCCAGCATTTT.

The chain recombines TRBV7-8 with TRBJ1-2, with D perhaps matching TRBD1 (5 bases). V was pared by 5 bases and J by 8 bases, with 18 bases between. The V gene's germline CDR1 is SGHVS and CDR2 FQNEAQ. The CDR3 length is 14 residues. The CDR3, as DNA: TGTGCCAGCAGCCTCCTCCGGGACTCCCTGGGCTACACCTTC. Translated, it gives CASSLLRDSLGYTF. Full variable domain (remainder filled in from reference TRBV7-8 and TRBJ1-2): GAGVSQSPRYKVAKRGQDVALRCDPISGHVSLFWYQQALGQGPEFLTYFQNEAQLDKSGLPSDRFFAERPEGSVSTLKIQRTQQEDSAVYLCASSLLRDSLGYTFGSGTRLTVV.

The chain combines TRBV29-1 with TRBJ2-3; a weak D match, TRBD1 (8 bases). V was cut by 7 bases and J by 4 bases, with 15 bases left in between. From germline, CDR1 is SQVTM and CDR2 ANQGSEA. The CDR3 totals 13 residues. The CDR3 is CSGGQGGADTQYF. In DNA, the CDR3 is TGCAGCGGAGGACAGGGAGGGGCAGATACGCAGTATTTT.

The chain uses TRBV4-1 and TRBJ2-5, with 7 bases lining up with TRBD1. CDR3 length equals 14 residues. The V and J ends lost 1 base and 5 bases, in that order; junction bases with no gene match: 4. The germline V gene has CDR1 MGHRA and CDR2 YSYEKL. CDR3 bases: TGCGCCAGCAGCCAAGGACAGGGCGAGGAGACCCAGTACTTC. This translates into CASSQGQGEETQYF.

This rearrangement joins TRBV6-1 to TRBJ2-7, with TRBD1 matching over 8 bases. Germline V gene sequence: CDR1 MNHNS, CDR2 SASEGT. CDR3 length: 15 residues. Trimming removed 5 bases from V and 4 bases from J; junction bases left unmatched: 10. The DNA for the CDR3 is TGTGCCAGCAGTTTTTGGCCAGGGGGCAAATACGAGCAGTACTTC. Protein product: CASSFWPGGKYEQYF.

V usage is TRBV27 and J usage is TRBJ2-2, with 7 bases aligning to TRBD1. The CDR3 loop spans 18 amino acids. The germline V gene encodes CDR1 MNHEY and CDR2 SMNVEV (reference sequence). The V gene end was trimmed by 0 bases and the J gene end by 5 bases; junction bases not matched to a gene: 12. CDR3 residues: CASSLSYLTGVWTGELFF. CDR3 nucleotides: TGTGCCAGCAGTTTATCCTACCTTACAGGGGTTTGGACCGGGGAGCTGTTTTTT.

The chain combines TRBV4-1 with TRBJ2-3, with 13 bases aligning to TRBD2. The germline V gene encodes CDR1 MGHRA and CDR2 YSYEKL. There are 17 residues in the CDR3. The V segment lost 0 bases and the J segment 3 bases; nucleotides outside the gene matches: 3. The CDR3 protein is CASSQELAGGPTDTQYF. CDR3 nucleotides: TGCGCCAGCAGCCAAGAACTAGCGGGGGGGCCGACAGATACGCAGTATTTT.

The CDR3 DNA reads TGTGCCAGCAGTGTTAGGAAGGGACTCCAGCCCCAGCATTTT. As protein: CASSVRKGLQPQHF. This chain links TRBV2 with TRBJ1-5, with D possibly being TRBD1 (5 bases). Germline CDR1 and CDR2: SNHLY and FYNNEI. The CDR3 runs to 14 residues. V gave up 4 bases and J gave up 7 bases, with 14 bases separating them.

The chain is built from TRBV9 and TRBJ1-1; TRBD1 aligns across 8 bases. The CDR3 loop spans 13 amino acids. Germline V CDR1 and CDR2: SGDLS, YYNGEE. J gave up 5 bases and V 3 bases, and 3 bases lay outside the gene matches. In DNA, the CDR3 is TGTGCCAGCAGCGCGGACAGGGATACTGAAGCTTTCTTT. Translating it yields CASSADRDTEAFF.

The V and J genes are TRBV2 and TRBJ1-2, with a possible D match to TRBD1 (6 bases). CDR1 and CDR2 from the germline V gene are SNHLY and FYNNEI. The V end was cut by 6 bases, the J end by 4 bases, with 15 bases between. This CDR3 has 14 residues. CDR3 sequence: CASRDSSDLYGYTF. The CDR3, as DNA: TGTGCCAGCAGGGACAGTTCGGACCTCTATGGCTACACCTTC.

The rearrangement uses TRBV7-9 and TRBJ2-1, with D perhaps TRBD1 (6 bases). The length of the CDR3 is 15 residues. The germline V gene has CDR1 SEHNR and CDR2 FQNEAQ (reference sequence). V was pared by 6 bases and J by 0 bases, with 12 bases between. The CDR3 DNA reads as TGTGCCAGCAGACCGCAGGGGCGCTCCTACAATGAGCAGTTCTTC. The encoded protein is CASRPQGRSYNEQFF.